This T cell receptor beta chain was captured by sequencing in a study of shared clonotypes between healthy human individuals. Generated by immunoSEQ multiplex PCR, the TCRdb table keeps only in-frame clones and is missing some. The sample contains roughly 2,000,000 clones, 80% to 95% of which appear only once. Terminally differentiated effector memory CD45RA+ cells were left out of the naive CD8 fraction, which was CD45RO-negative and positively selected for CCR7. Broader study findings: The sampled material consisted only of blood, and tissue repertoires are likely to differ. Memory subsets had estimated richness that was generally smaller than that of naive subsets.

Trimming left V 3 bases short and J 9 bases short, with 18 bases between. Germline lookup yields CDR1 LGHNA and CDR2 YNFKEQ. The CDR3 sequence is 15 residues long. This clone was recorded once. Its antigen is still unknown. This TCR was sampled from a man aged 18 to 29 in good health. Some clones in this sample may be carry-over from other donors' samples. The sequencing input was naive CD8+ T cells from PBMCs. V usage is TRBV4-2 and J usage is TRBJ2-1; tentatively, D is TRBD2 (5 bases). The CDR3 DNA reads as TGTGCCAGCAGCCAGTGGAGTGGTGTGGGGAGTGAGCAGTTCTTC. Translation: CASSQWSGVGSEQFF.